This TCR beta chain was recovered during a study of cytomegalovirus exposure and HLA in healthy donors. The PCR had 60 Vbeta and 13 Jbeta primers. TCRdb keeps only in-frame clones here, not all; method: immunoSEQ multiplex PCR. The sample holds fewer than 200,000 clones, about 77% seen once. With 5 bases removed from V and 4 bases from J, the gap between germline ends came to 14 bases. Per germline, CDR1 MNHNY and CDR2 SVGAGI (reference sequence). The CDR3 spans 15 residues. The V and J genes are TRBV6-6 and TRBJ2-2; possibly TRBD1 for D (6 bases). What was sequenced was PBMCs. The sequence was collected from a male donor in good health and CMV-seropositive. CDR3 amino acids: CASSPDSSLTGELFF. CDR3 in DNA: TGTGCCAGCAGTCCGGACAGCTCCCTCACCGGGGAGCTGTTTTTT.